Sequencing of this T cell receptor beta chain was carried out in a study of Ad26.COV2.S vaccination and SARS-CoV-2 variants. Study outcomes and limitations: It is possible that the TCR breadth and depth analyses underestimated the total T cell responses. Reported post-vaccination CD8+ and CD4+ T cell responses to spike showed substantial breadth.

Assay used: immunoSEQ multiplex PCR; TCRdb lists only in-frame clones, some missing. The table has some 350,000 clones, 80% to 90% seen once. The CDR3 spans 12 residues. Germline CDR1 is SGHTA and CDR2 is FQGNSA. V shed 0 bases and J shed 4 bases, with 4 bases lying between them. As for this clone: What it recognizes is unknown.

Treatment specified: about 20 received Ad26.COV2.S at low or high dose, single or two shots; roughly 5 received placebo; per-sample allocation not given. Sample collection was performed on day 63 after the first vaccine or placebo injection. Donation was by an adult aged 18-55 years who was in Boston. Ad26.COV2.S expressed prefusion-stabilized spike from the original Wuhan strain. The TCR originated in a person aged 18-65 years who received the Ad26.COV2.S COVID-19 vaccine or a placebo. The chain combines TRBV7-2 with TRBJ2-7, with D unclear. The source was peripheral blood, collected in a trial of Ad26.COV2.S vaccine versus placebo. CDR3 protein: CASSLAIYEQYF. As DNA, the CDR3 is TGTGCCAGCAGCTTAGCGATTTACGAGCAGTACTTC.